These 16 T cell receptor beta chains were sequenced from one sample in a study of T-cell reconstitution after alpha-beta-depleted transplantation in children. Unique molecular identifiers were incorporated into the prepared TCRbeta library. MiXCR was run by TCRdb on the PCR reads, yielding one entry per CDR3 protein. This sample has some 200,000 distinct CDR3 sequences; 9.7% occur once, and the top ten carry around 5%. The sample here was PBMCs from the stem cell graft donor, taken from the stem cell graft. These receptors came from a human donor who donated a stem cell graft to a child with SCID.

This rearrangement joins TRBV27 to TRBJ2-1; D might be TRBD2 (6 bases). Germline V gene lookup returns CDR1 MNHEY and CDR2 SMNVEV (reference sequence). V was clipped by 6 bases and J by 0 bases, with 12 bases between them. The CDR3 runs 15 residues. CDR3 nucleotides: TGTGCCAGCAGCCTGACTAGGAGCTCCTACAATGAGCAGTTCTTC. Its protein product is CASSLTRSSYNEQFF.

The chain has TRBV7-2 and TRBJ1-1, with D tentatively TRBD1 (6 bases). CDR1 is SGHTA, CDR2 FQGNSA, per germline. Trimming took 7 bases from V and 2 from J, leaving 14 bases between them. The CDR3 has 14 amino acids. CDR3 bases: TGTGCCAGCACCCCCGAGACAGGTAACACTGAAGCTTTCTTT. It translates to CASTPETGNTEAFF.

This clonotype was counted at least ten times. V and J are TRBV6-5 and TRBJ1-5; D may be TRBD1 (6 bases). The germline V gene has CDR1 MNHEY and CDR2 SVGAGI. The germline V and J ends were trimmed by 7 bases and 6 bases, with 13 bases remaining between them. This CDR3 comprises 13 residues. The CDR3, as DNA: TGTGCCAGCAAAAGGGGGAGCGGTCAGCCCCAGCATTTT. Protein product: CASKRGSGQPQHF.

This clonotype appeared many times. The chain combines TRBV10-3 with TRBJ2-3; no reliable D call. Germline V gene sequence: CDR1 ENHRY, CDR2 SYGVKD. With 4 bases removed from V and 9 bases from J, the gap between germline ends came to 11 bases. This CDR3 is built from 12 residues. The CDR3 is CAISVEAPTQYF. CDR3 DNA sequence: TGTGCCATCAGTGTCGAAGCCCCGACGCAGTATTTT.

This clonotype occurred many times. The rearrangement joins TRBV5-6 to TRBJ2-1; the D gene is possibly TRBD1 (5 bases). The CDR3 has 16 amino acids. Trimming took off 4 bases at V and 5 bases at J, with 19 bases between the two ends. Per germline, CDR1 SGHDT and CDR2 YYEEEE. In DNA, the CDR3 is TGTGCCAGCAGCCCTCTAGGGCCAGGGTTTGACAATGAGCAGTTCTTC. It codes for CASSPLGPGFDNEQFF.

This sequence joins TRBV5-1 and TRBJ1-2; D gene unclear. V lost 0 bases and J 4 bases, leaving 13 bases between the germline ends. The CDR3 contains 15 residues. Germline CDR1 and CDR2: SGHRS and YFSETQ. The CDR3 is CASSLGGSGSYGYTF. CDR3 DNA sequence: TGCGCCAGCAGCTTGGGAGGGAGTGGAAGCTATGGCTACACCTTC.

This clonotype showed up many times. This rearrangement joins TRBV5-1 to TRBJ2-3, with 10 bases that match TRBD2. CDR1 and CDR2 (germline): SGHRS, YFSETQ. V dropped 2 bases and J dropped 5; count of bases not matched to a gene: 11. The CDR3 contains 17 residues. The DNA of the CDR3 is TGCGCCAGCAGCTTCCCCCGGCTAGCGGGGGTGGGAGATACGCAGTATTTT. Protein sequence: CASSFPRLAGVGDTQYF.

CDR3 coding DNA: TGCAGCGTTGGTGGGGGGCTGAACAATGAGCAGTTCTTC. Its protein product is CSVGGGLNNEQFF. This rearrangement joins TRBV29-1 to TRBJ2-1; TRBD1 or TRBD2 may be the D gene (6 bases each). The V end lost 4 bases, the J end lost 5 bases, and 12 bases lay between the germline ends. The CDR3 totals 13 residues. The germline gives CDR1 SQVTM, CDR2 ANQGSEA.

This clonotype was observed many times. The chain is built from TRBV24-1 and TRBJ2-1; tentatively, D is TRBD1 (6 bases). CDR1 is KGHDR, CDR2 SFDVKD, per germline. The CDR3 is 15 amino acids. V was clipped by 5 bases and J by 5 bases, with 15 bases between them. This CDR3 is CATSAYATGDNEQFF. In nucleotides, the CDR3 is TGTGCCACCAGTGCTTATGCGACAGGAGACAATGAGCAGTTCTTC.

This clonotype was detected ten times or more. The rearrangement links TRBV27 to TRBJ1-4, with a weak D call TRBD1 (5 bases). Germline-derived CDR1 and CDR2 are MNHEY and SMNVEV (reference sequence). CDR3 length: 15 amino acids. Trimming cost V 6 bases and J 0 bases, with 11 bases left between them. The CDR3 bases are TGTGCCAGCAGGGCGTGGGGACCAACTAATGAAAAACTGTTTTTT. It specifies CASRAWGPTNEKLFF.

This clonotype was seen ten or more times. The CDR3 sequence: CASSSFGASTDTQYF. The CDR3 bases are TGTGCCAGCAGCTCCTTCGGGGCAAGCACAGATACGCAGTATTTT. This chain links TRBV5-6 with TRBJ2-3; D is tentatively TRBD1 or TRBD2 (5 bases each). The CDR3 is 15 amino acids. V was trimmed by 3 bases and J by 0 bases, leaving 11 bases between them. Germline-derived CDR1 and CDR2 are SGHDT and YYEEEE.

The chain employs TRBV5-1 and TRBJ1-4; D might be TRBD1 (5 bases). Trimming took off 4 bases at V and 4 bases at J, with 20 bases between the two ends. The CDR3 extends over 17 amino acids. Germline loops: CDR1 SGHRS, CDR2 YFSETQ. The CDR3 DNA sequence: TGCGCCAGCAGCCCCCGGCCGGGGGGAGGGCTTAATGAAAAACTGTTTTTT. Its translation: CASSPRPGGGLNEKLFF.

The chain uses TRBV7-2 and TRBJ2-7; 9 bases are a match to TRBD1. V lost 6 bases and J lost 1; bases outside the gene matches: 7. This CDR3 comprises 15 residues. Germline V gene lookup returns CDR1 SGHTA and CDR2 FQGNSA. CDR3 in amino acids: CASSIGGTGSYEQYF. The CDR3 DNA follows: TGTGCCAGCAGTATAGGGGGGACAGGGTCCTACGAGCAGTACTTC.

Many counts were recorded for this clonotype. V usage is TRBV7-8 and J usage is TRBJ1-1, with 8 bases identical to TRBD1. The V gene's germline CDR1 is SGHVS and CDR2 FQNEAQ. The length of the CDR3 is 15 residues. V shed 2 bases and J 0 bases; nucleotides not matched to a gene: 2. The DNA of the CDR3 is TGTGCCAGCAGCTTACAGGGGGCCTTGAACACTGAAGCTTTCTTT. Its translation: CASSLQGALNTEAFF.

This chain connects TRBV23-1 to TRBJ2-2; D might be TRBD1 (6 bases). TRBV23-1 is treated as an ORF (open reading frame) with a function not yet certain. With 3 bases removed from V and 5 bases from J, the gap between germline ends came to 13 bases. This CDR3 contains 15 residues. The CDR3: CASSQGAGRTGELFF. The CDR3 region has the DNA TGCGCCAGCAGTCAGGGGGCTGGTAGGACCGGGGAGCTGTTTTTT.

This clonotype occurred many times. The V and J genes are TRBV5-5 and TRBJ1-6; D perhaps matches TRBD1 (5 bases). Germline-derived CDR1 and CDR2 are SGHKS and YYEKEE (reference sequence). Trimming took off 1 base at V and 10 bases at J, with 9 bases between the two ends. The CDR3 totals 13 residues. The chain's CDR3 is CASSLMGGSPLHF. Here the CDR3 DNA reads TGTGCCAGCAGCTTGATGGGGGGATCACCCCTCCACTTT. The variable domain in full, with the rest retrieved from reference TRBV5-5 and TRBJ1-6, is DAGVTQSPTHLIKTRGQQVTLRCSPISGHKSVSWYQQVLGQGPQFIFQYYEKEERGRGNFPDRFSARQFPNYSSELNVNALLLGDSALYLCASSLMGGSPLHFGNGTRLTVT.